The T cell receptor beta chain described here comes from a study of cytomegalovirus exposure and HLA in healthy donors. The wider study: Of roughly 400 genotyped donors, 75% to 90% grouped in the Caucasian-associated ancestry cluster.

Concerning this clone: Its matching antigen is unknown.

Whole-study results and caveats: Across donors, sequencing depth was assumed by presence/absence analyses to be roughly uniform. In vitro experiments confirmed that three CMV-associated chains were specific for CMV antigens.

The germline CDR1 and CDR2 sequences are MNHEY and SVGAGI. The CDR3 runs to 15 residues. Trimming pared 7 bases from V and 0 bases from J, leaving 15 bases between. PCR used 60 Vbeta primers and 13 Jbeta primers. Sequencing was performed with immunoSEQ multiplex PCR; in TCRdb, only in-frame clones are kept and a portion is missing. This table holds approximately 70,000 clones. The source of this sequence is a woman in her forties in good health and CMV-seropositive. The chain links TRBV6-5 to TRBJ1-2, with D perhaps matching TRBD1 (6 bases). Sequenced: PBMCs. CDR3: CASKRGGPSNYGYTF. The CDR3 nucleotides are TGTGCCAGCAAACGAGGGGGACCTTCTAACTATGGCTACACCTTC.